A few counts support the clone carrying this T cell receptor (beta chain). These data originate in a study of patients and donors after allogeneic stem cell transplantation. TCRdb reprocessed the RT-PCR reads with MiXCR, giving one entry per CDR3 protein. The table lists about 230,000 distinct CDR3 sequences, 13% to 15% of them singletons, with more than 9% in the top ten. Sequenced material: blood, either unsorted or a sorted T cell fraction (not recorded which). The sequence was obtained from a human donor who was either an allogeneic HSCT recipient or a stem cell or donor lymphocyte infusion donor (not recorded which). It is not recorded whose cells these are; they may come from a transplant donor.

The CDR3 sequence: CASSPRVEAEQFF. The CDR3 nucleotides read TGTGCCAGCTCACCACGAGTGGAGGCAGAGCAGTTCTTC. The genes are TRBV18 and TRBJ2-1; the D gene is possibly TRBD2 (5 bases). The CDR3 is 13 residues long. Trimming left V 1 base short and J 10 bases short, with 11 bases between. Germline CDR1 KGHSH, CDR2 LQKENI. The full variable domain, rest sourced from reference TRBV18 and TRBJ2-1, is NAGVMQNPRHLVRRRGQEARLRCSPMKGHSHVYWYRQLPEEGLKFMVYLQKENIIDESGMPKERFSAEFPKEGPSILRIQQVVRGDSAAYFCASSPRVEAEQFFGPGTRLTVL.